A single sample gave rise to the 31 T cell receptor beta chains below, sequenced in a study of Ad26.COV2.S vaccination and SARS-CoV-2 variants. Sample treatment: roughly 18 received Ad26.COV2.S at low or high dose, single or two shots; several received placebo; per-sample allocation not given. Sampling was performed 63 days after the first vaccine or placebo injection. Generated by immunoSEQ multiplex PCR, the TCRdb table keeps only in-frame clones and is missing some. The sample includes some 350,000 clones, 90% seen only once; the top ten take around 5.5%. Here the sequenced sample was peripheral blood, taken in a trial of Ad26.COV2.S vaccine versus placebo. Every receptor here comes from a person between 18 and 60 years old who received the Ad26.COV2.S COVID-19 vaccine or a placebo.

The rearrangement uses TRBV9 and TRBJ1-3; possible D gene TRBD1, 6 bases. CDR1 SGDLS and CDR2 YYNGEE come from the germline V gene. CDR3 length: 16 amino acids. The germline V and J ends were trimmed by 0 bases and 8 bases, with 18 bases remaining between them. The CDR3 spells CASSVGEGTHSDTIYF. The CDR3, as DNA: TGTGCCAGCAGCGTAGGAGAGGGGACACACTCAGACACCATATATTTT.

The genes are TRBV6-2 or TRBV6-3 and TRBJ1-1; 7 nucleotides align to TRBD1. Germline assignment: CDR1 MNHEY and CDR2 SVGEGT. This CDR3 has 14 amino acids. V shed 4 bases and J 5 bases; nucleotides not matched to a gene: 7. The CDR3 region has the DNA TGTGCCAGCAGTTGGAGGGACAGAGGAACTGAAGCTTTCTTT. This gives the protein CASSWRDRGTEAFF.

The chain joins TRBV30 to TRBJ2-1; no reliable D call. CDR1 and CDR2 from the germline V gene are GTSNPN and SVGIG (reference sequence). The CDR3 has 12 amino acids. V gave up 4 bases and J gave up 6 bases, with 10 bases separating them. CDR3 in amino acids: CAWMGTVNEQFF. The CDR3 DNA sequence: TGTGCCTGGATGGGAACTGTCAATGAGCAGTTCTTC.

The chain's CDR3 is CATSRDSLDTQYF. DNA for the CDR3: TGTGCCACCAGCAGAGACTCGCTAGATACGCAGTATTTT. The V and J genes are TRBV15 and TRBJ2-3; D is undetermined. Trimming left V 0 bases short and J 5 bases short, with 6 bases between. The CDR3 has 13 amino acids. Germline CDR1 LNHNV, CDR2 YYDKDF (reference sequence).

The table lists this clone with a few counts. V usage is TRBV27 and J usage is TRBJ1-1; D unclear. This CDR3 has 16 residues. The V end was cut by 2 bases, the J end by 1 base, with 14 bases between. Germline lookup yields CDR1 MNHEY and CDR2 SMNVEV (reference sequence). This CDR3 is CASSLVAPVGNTEAFF. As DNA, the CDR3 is TGTGCCAGCAGTTTAGTGGCACCAGTCGGGAACACTGAAGCTTTCTTT.

The CDR3 region has the DNA TGTGCCAGCAGCTTATCTAGTAGGGGTAATTCACCCCTCCACTTT. This sequence encodes CASSLSSRGNSPLHF. The chain carries TRBV7-2 and TRBJ1-6; the D gene is possibly TRBD1 (5 bases). V was cut by 2 bases and J by 6 bases, with 11 bases left in between. The CDR3 is 15 residues long. Germline V gene lookup returns CDR1 SGHTA and CDR2 FQGNSA.

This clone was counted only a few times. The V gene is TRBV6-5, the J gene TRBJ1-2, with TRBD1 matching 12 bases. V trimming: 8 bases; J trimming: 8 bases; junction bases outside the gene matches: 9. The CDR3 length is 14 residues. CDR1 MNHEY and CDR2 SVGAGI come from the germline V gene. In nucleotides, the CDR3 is TGTGCCAGCCGTCCGGGACAGGGGGCCTTCGGCTACACCTTC. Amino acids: CASRPGQGAFGYTF.

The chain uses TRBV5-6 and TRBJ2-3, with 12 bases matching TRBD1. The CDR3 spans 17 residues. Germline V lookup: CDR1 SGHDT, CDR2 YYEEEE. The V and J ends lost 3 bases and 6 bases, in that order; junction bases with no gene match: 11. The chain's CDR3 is CASSSVRGQGASDTQYF. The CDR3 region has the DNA TGTGCCAGCAGCTCGGTTAGGGGACAGGGGGCTTCCGATACGCAGTATTTT.

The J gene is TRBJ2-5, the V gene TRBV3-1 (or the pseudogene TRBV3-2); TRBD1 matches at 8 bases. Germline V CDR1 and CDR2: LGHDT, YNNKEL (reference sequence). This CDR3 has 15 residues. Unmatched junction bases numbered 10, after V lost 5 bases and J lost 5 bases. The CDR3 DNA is TGTGCCAGCAGCTGGTCGACAGGGGTGAAGGAGACCCAGTACTTC. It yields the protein CASSWSTGVKETQYF.

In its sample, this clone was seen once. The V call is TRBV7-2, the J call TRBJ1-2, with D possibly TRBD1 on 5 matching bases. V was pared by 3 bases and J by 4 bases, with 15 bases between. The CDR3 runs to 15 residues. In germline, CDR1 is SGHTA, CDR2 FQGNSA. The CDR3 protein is CASSFRGGESYGYTF. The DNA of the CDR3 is TGTGCCAGCAGCTTTAGGGGCGGGGAATCCTATGGCTACACCTTC. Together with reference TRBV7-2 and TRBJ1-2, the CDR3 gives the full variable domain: GAGVSQSPSNKVTEKGKDVELRCDPISGHTALYWYRQSLGQGLEFLIYFQGNSAPDKSGLPSDRFSAERTGGSVSTLTIQRTQQEDSAVYLCASSFRGGESYGYTFGSGTRLTVV.

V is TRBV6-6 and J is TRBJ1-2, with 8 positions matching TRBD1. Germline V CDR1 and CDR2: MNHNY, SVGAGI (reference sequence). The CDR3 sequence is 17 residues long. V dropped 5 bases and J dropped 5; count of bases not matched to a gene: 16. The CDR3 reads CASSQFPGTGALYGYTF. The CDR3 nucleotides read TGTGCCAGCAGTCAGTTCCCCGGGACAGGCGCTTTATATGGCTACACCTTC.

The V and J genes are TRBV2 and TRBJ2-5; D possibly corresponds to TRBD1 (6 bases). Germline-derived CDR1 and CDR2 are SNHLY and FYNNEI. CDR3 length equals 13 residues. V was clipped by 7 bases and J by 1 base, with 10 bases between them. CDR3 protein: CASTRDTQETQYF. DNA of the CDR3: TGTGCCAGCACCCGGGACACCCAAGAGACCCAGTACTTC.

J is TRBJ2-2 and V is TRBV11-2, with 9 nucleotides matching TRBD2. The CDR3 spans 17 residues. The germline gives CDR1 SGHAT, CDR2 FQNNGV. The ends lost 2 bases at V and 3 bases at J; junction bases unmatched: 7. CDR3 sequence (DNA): TGTGCCAGCAGCTTATGGGCGGGAGGGACATACACCGGGGAGCTGTTTTTT. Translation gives CASSLWAGGTYTGELFF. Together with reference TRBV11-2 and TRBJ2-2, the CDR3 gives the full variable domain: EAGVAQSPRYKIIEKRQSVAFWCNPISGHATLYWYQQILGQGPKLLIQFQNNGVVDDSQLPKDRFSAERLKGVDSTLKIQPAKLEDSAVYLCASSLWAGGTYTGELFFGEGSRLTVL.

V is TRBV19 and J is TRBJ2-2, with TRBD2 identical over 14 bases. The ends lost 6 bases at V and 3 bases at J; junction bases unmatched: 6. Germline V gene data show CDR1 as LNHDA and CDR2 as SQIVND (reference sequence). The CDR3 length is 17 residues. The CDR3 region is CASSRTSGGTYTGELFF. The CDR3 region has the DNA TGTGCCAGTAGCCGGACTAGCGGGGGGACCTACACCGGGGAGCTGTTTTTT.

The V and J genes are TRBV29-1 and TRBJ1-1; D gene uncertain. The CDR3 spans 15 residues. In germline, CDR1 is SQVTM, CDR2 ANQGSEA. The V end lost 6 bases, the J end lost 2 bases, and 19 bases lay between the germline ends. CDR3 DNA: TGCAGCGTCAAGGCGGTTGGGGTTGAAAACACTGAAGCTTTCTTT. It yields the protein CSVKAVGVENTEAFF. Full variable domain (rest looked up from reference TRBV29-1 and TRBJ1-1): SAVISQKPSRDICQRGTSLTIQCQVDSQVTMMFWYRQQPGQSLTLIATANQGSEATYESGFVIDKFPISRPNLTFSTLTVSNMSPEDSSIYLCSVKAVGVENTEAFFGQGTRLTVV.

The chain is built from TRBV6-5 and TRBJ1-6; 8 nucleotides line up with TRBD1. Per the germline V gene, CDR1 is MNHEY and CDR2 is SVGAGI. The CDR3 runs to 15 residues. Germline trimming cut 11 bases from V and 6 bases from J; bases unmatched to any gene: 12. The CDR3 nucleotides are TGTGCCCGAAGACAGGGGCCTTCGGTTAATTCACCCCTCCACTTT. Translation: CARRQGPSVNSPLHF.

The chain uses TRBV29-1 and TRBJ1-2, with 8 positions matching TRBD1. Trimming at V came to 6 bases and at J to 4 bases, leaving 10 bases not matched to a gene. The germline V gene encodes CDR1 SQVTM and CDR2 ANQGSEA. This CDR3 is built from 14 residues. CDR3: CSVMDRVKTYGYTF. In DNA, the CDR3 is TGCAGCGTCATGGACAGGGTGAAAACCTATGGCTACACCTTC.

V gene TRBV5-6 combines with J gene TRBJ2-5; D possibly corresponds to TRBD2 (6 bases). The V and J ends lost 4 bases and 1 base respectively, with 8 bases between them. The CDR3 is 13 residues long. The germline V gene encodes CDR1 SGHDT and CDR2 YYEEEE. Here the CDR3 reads CASSAGPQETQYF. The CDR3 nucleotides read TGTGCCAGCAGCGCGGGACCCCAAGAGACCCAGTACTTC.

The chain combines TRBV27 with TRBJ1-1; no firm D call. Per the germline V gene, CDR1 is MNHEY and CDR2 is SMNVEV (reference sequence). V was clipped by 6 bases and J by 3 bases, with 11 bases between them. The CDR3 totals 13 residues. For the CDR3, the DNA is TGTGCCAGCAGGAGAGTACGTTACACTGAAGCTTTCTTT. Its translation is CASRRVRYTEAFF.

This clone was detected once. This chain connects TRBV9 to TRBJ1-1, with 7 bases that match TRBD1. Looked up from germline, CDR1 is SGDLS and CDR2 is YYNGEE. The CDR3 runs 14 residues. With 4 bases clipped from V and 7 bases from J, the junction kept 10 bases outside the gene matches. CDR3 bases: TGTGCCAGCAGCCTGTCGGGGCAGGGGGATGAAGCTTTCTTT. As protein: CASSLSGQGDEAFF. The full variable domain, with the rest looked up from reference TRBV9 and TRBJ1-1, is DSGVTQTPKHLITATGQRVTLRCSPRSGDLSVYWYQQSLDQGLQFLIQYYNGEERAKGNILERFSAQQFPDLHSELNLSSLELGDSALYFCASSLSGQGDEAFFGQGTRLTVV.

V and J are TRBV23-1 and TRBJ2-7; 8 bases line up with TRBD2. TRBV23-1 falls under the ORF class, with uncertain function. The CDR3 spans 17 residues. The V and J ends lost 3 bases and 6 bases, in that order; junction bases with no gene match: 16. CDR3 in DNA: TGCGCCAGCAGTCATCCGCCCTACCAGCGGGAGTTCGGCGAGCAGTACGTC. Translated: CASSHPPYQREFGEQYV.

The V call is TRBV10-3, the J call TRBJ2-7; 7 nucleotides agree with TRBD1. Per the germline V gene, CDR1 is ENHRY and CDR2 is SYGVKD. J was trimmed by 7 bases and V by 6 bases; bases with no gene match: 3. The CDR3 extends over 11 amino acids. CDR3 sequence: CAIREQGEQYF. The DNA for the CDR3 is TGTGCCATCAGGGAACAGGGGGAGCAGTACTTC.

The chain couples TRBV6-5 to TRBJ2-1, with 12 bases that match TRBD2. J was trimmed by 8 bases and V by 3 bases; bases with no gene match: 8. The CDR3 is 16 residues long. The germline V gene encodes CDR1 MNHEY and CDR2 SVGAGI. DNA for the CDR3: TGTGCCAGCAGTTATCACCTAGCGGGGGGGCTCTATGAGCAGTTCTTC. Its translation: CASSYHLAGGLYEQFF.

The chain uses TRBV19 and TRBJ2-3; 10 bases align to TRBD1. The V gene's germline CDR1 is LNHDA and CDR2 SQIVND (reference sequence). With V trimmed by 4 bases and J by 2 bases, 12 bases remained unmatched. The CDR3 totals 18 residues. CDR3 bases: TGTGCCAGTAGTACCGGCACCCCCGGGACAGGGGCCACAGATACGCAGTATTTT. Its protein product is CASSTGTPGTGATDTQYF. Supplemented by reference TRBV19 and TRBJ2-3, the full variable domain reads DGGITQSPKYLFRKEGQNVTLSCEQNLNHDAMYWYRQDPGQGLRLIYYSQIVNDFQKGDIAEGYSVSREKKESFPLTVTSAQKNPTAFYLCASSTGTPGTGATDTQYFGPGTRLTVL.

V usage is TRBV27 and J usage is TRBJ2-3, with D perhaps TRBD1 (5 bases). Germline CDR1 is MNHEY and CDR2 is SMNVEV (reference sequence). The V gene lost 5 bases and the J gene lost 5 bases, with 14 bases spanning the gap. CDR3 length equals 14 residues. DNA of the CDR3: TGTGCCAGCAGTACGGTAGGGGTTGGAGATACGCAGTATTTT. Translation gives CASSTVGVGDTQYF.

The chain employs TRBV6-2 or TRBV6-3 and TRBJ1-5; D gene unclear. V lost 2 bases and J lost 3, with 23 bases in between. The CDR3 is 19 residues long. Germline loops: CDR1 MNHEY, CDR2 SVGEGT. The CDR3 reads CASSYNRLHLRPNNQPQHF. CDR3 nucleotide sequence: TGTGCCAGCAGTTACAACCGATTACATCTCCGTCCTAACAATCAGCCCCAGCATTTT.

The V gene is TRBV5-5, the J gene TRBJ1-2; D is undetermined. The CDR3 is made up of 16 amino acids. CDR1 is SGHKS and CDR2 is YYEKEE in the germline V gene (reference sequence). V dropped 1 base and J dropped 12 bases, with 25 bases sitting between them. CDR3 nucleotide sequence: TGTGCCAGCAGCTTGTCCCCGGGCCCCCGACAAGGATTAAACACCTTC. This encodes CASSLSPGPRQGLNTF.

Written as DNA, the CDR3 is TGTGCCAGCTCACCCCAAGGAGGGAGGAGGACTGAAGCTTTCTTT. Amino acid sequence: CASSPQGGRRTEAFF. This sequence joins TRBV18 and TRBJ1-1; D gene ambiguous. CDR1 is KGHSH and CDR2 is LQKENI in the germline V gene. Trimming took 3 bases from V and 5 from J, leaving 16 bases between them. The CDR3 spans 15 residues.

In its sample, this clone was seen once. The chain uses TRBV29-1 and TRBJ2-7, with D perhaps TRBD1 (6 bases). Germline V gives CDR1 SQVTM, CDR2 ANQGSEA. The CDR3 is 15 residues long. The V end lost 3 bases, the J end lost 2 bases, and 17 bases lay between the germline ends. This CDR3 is CSVEGERTETYEQYF. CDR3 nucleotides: TGCAGCGTTGAGGGGGAGAGGACAGAAACCTACGAGCAGTACTTC.

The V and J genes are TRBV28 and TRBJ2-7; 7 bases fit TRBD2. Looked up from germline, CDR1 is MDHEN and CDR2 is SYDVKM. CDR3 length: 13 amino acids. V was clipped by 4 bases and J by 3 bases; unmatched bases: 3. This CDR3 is CASSSGLNYEQYF. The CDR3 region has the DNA TGTGCCAGCAGTTCGGGACTAAACTACGAGCAGTACTTC.

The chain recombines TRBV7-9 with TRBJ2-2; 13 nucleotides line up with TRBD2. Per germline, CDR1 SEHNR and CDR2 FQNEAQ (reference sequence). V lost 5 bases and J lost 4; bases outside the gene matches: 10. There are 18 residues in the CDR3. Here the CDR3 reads CASSGGLAGVPPTGELFF. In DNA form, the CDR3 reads TGTGCCAGCAGCGGAGGACTAGCGGGAGTTCCGCCCACCGGGGAGCTGTTTTTT.